This T cell receptor (beta chain) was sequenced in a study of T cell responses to AZD1222 COVID-19 vaccine. Study conclusions and caveats: Repertoires in all cases were sampled only once the peak T cell response had passed. AZD1222 recipients seropositive at baseline numbered only six or seven.

Method: immunoSEQ multiplex PCR; TCRdb's copy keeps in-frame clones and lacks some. The table shows about 150,000 clones, with about nine tenths occurring only once. The CDR3 loop spans 18 amino acids. Germline assignment: CDR1 LGHDT and CDR2 YNNKEL (reference sequence). V was trimmed by 2 bases and J by 3 bases, leaving 22 bases between them. Comment on this clone: The target antigen is unknown.

This TCR came from an adult in good health. The sample consisted of peripheral blood, taken on day 0 of MenACWY control vaccination. V is TRBV3-1 (or the pseudogene TRBV3-2) and J is TRBJ1-2; perhaps TRBD1 as D (5 bases). The CDR3 DNA reads as TGTGCCAGCAGCCAAAGGGGCCGTCAGGGTTTAACTTACTATGGCTACACCTTC. Its translation: CASSQRGRQGLTYYGYTF.